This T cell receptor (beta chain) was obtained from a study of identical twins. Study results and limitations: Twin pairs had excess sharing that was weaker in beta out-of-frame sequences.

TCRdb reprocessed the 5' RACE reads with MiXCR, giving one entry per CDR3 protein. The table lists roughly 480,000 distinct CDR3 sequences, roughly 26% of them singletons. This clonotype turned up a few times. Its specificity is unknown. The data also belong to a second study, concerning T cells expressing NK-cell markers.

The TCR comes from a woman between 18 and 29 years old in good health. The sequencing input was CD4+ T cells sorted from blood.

The CDR3 sequence: CASSLVAGGPADTQYF. CDR3 sequence (DNA): TGTGCCAGCAGTTTAGTAGCGGGAGGGCCAGCAGATACGCAGTATTTT. V gene TRBV27 combines with J gene TRBJ2-3; 11 bases match TRBD2. The CDR3 has 16 residues. Per germline, CDR1 MNHEY and CDR2 SMNVEV (reference sequence). V trimming: 2 bases; J trimming: 4 bases; junction bases outside the gene matches: 5.